This T cell receptor beta chain was sequenced for a study of shared clonotypes between healthy human individuals. The assay used deep level. In the source study's methods: From ImmunoSEQ came sequences covering only the junction and carrying no quality scores, so filtering differed. Here immunoSEQ multiplex PCR was the method, and the copy in TCRdb shows in-frame clones only, minus some. V, J and clone size are taken as reported in that table, and D and trimming were inferred from the DNA itself. The sample holds about 1.1 million clones, 75% to 85% seen once. Adults of Caucasian background living in Nashville, Tennessee made up all donors. A CD45RA-negative memory subset and a CD45RA+ naive subset were separated from the CD4+ cells. Deletions cut 4 bases from V and 8 bases from J, with 14 bases between. CDR3 size: 14 residues. Germline CDR1 reads LNHDA; CDR2 reads SQIVND (reference sequence).

Material: memory CD4+ T cells from PBMCs. Subset given: CD45RA-negative fraction. This sequence was found in a man younger than 35 in good health. Some clones in this sample may be carry-over from other donors' samples. This rearrangement joins TRBV19 to TRBJ1-4, with D possibly being TRBD1 (5 bases). For the CDR3, the DNA is TGTGCCAGTAGTAGCAGGGTATCCAGAGAAAAACTGTTTTTT. Its translation is CASSSRVSREKLFF.